The rows below give T cell receptor beta chains drawn from one sample of a study of vaccination and CD4 T cells after COVID-19. Their specific antigens are unknown. TCRdb passed the PCR reads through MiXCR, listing each CDR3 protein once. Of fewer than 7,500 distinct CDR3 sequences listed, 30% to 35% are singletons. The material sequenced was CD4+ T cells from blood, cultured in vitro. The receptor set was obtained from a human donor in good health. The CDR3 runs from the conserved cysteine through the conserved F or W. Fields, in order: J gene, V gene, CDR3 protein.

TRBJ1-1 TRBV5-1 CASSFEAPTEAFF
TRBJ2-5 TRBV7-8 CASSLGLGVRGMETQYF
TRBJ1-2 TRBV2 CASREKADYGYTF
TRBJ2-1 TRBV24-1 CATSDTGYEQFF
TRBJ2-5 TRBV7-9 CASSFSQETQYF
TRBJ1-5 TRBV19 CASSIVAADQPQHF
TRBJ1-1 TRBV11-1 CASSLLWGGDTEAFF
TRBJ1-3 TRBV6-1 CASIEHSGNTIYF
TRBJ1-2 TRBV12-5 CASGSPGLGGYTF
TRBJ1-2 TRBV7-9 CASSSDTYGYTF
TRBJ1-1 TRBV6-1 CASRRTGNTEAFF
TRBJ2-5 TRBV6-1 CASSRLEGGETQCF
TRBJ2-1 TRBV20-1 CSARHNNEQFF
TRBJ2-2 TRBV20-1 CSARTVGQANTGELFF
TRBJ2-2 TRBV7-2 CASSPTGAGELFF